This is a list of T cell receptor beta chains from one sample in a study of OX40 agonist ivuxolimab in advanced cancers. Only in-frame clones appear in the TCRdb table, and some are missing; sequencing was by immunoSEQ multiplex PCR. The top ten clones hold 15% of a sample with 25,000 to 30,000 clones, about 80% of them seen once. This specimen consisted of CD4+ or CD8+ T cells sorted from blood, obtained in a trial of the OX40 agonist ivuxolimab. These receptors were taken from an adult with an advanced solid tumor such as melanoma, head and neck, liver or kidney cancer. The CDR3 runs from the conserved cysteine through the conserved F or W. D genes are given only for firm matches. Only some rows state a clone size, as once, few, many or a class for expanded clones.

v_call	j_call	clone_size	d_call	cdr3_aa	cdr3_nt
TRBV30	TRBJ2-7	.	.	CAWSNLNEQYF	TGTGCCTGGAGTAATCTTAACGAGCAGTACTTC
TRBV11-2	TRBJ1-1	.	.	CASSKGVQGTEAFF	TGTGCCAGCAGCAAAGGGGTACAGGGCACTGAAGCTTTCTTT
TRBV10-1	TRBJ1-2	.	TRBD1	CASSEFRDSYGYTF	TGCGCCAGCAGTGAATTCAGGGACAGCTATGGCTACACCTTC
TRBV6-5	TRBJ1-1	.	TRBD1	CASSYIRDSNTEAFF	TGTGCCAGCAGTTATATACGGGACAGCAACACTGAAGCTTTCTTT
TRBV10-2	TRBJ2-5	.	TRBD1	CASRIQGSAVTQYF	TGCGCCAGCCGGATACAGGGGTCTGCGGTGACCCAGTACTTC
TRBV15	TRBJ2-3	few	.	CATSRGVGGTDTQYF	TGTGCCACCAGCCGAGGGGTGGGGGGCACAGATACGCAGTATTTT
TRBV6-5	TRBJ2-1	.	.	CASNTEGFSYNEQFF	TGTGCCAGCAACACGGAGGGCTTCTCCTACAATGAGCAGTTCTTC
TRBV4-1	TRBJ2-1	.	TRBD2	CASSPPGLEARREQFF	TGCGCCAGCAGCCCTCCGGGACTAGAGGCCCGTCGGGAGCAGTTCTTC
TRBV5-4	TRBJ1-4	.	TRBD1	CASSSGQISTNEKLFF	TGTGCCAGCAGCTCGGGACAGATTTCAACTAATGAAAAACTGTTTTTT
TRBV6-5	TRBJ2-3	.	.	CASSLSAGDTQYF	TGTGCCAGCAGTTTGTCCGCGGGAGATACGCAGTATTTT
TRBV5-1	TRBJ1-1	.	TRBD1	CASRGDRVRTEAFF	TGCGCCAGCAGAGGGGACAGGGTTCGTACTGAAGCTTTCTTT
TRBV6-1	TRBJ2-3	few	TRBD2	CASSVRQRGLSTDTQYF	TGTGCCAGCAGTGTAAGGCAGCGGGGGCTATCCACAGATACGCAGTATTTT
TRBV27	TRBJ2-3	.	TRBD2	CASSRASGAYTDTQYF	TGTGCCAGCAGCCGGGCTAGCGGGGCTTACACAGATACGCAGTATTTT
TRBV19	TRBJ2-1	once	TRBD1	CASRRDRGSSYNEQFF	TGTGCCAGTAGGCGGGACAGGGGGAGCTCCTACAATGAGCAGTTCTTC
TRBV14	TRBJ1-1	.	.	CASSQAASGRTEAFF	TGTGCCAGCAGCCAAGCCGCATCGGGTCGGACTGAAGCTTTCTTT
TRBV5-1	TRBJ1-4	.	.	CASSRGETATNEKLFF	TGCGCCAGCAGCCGGGGGGAGACTGCAACTAATGAAAAACTGTTTTTT
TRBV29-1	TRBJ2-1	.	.	CSVVRSLRPNEQFF	TGCAGCGTTGTCAGGTCGCTACGGCCCAATGAGCAGTTCTTC
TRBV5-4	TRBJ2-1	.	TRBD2	CASSFSGGGYNEQFF	TGTGCCAGCAGCTTTAGCGGGGGGGGCTACAATGAGCAGTTCTTC
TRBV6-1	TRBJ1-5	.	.	CASSEAPSINQPQHF	TGTGCCAGCAGTGAAGCCCCCAGTATCAATCAGCCCCAGCATTTT
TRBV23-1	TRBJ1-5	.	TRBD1	CASSQLRPSGQGRNQPQHF	TGCGCCAGCAGTCAATTGCGACCCTCGGGACAGGGGAGGAATCAGCCCCAGCATTTT